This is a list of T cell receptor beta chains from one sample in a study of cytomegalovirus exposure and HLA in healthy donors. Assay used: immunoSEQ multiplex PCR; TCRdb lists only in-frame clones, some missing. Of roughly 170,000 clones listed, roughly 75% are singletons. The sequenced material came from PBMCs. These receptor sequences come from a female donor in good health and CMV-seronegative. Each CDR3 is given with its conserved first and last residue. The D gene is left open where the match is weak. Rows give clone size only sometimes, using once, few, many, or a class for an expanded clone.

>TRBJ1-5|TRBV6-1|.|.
TGTGCCAGCAGTGCGTCCCAACTACCTAGCAATCAGCCCCAGCATTTT
CASSASQLPSNQPQHF
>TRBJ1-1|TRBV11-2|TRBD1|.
TGTGCCAGCAGCCATTGGACAGGGAAGTCTGAAGCTTTCTTT
CASSHWTGKSEAFF
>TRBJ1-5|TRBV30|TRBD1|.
TGTGCCTGGAGTTTTGCACAGGGGGATCAGCCCCAGCATTTT
CAWSFAQGDQPQHF
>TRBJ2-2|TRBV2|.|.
TGTGCCAGCAGTGAAAATCGGGGTGGCACCGGGGAGCTGTTTTTT
CASSENRGGTGELFF
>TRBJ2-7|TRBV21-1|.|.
TGTGCCAGCATGGAGGGGCAGTTTGACTTC
CASMEGQFDF
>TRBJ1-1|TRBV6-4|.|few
TGTGCCAGCAGTGACGCTCGGGGCACTGAAGCTTTCTTT
CASSDARGTEAFF
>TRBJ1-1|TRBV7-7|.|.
TGTGCTAGCAGCTCCCAGTTGAACACTGAAGCTTTCTTT
CASSSQLNTEAFF
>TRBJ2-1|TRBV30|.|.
TGTGCCTGGAGTCCCTCAACAGGGAGGCAGTTCTTC
CAWSPSTGRQFF
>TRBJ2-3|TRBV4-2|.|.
TGTGCCAGCAGCCAATTCCTCACAGATACGCAGTATTTT
CASSQFLTDTQYF
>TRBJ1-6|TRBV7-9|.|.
TGTGCCAGCAGCTTTTTAAGCGTGAATTCACCCCTCCACTTT
CASSFLSVNSPLHF
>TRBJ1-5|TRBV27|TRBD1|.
TGTGCCAGCAGTTTCACCGGGACAGGGGGTGTCGGTCAGCCCCAGCATTTT
CASSFTGTGGVGQPQHF
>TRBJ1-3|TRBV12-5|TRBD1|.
TGTGCTAGTGGTCGAAACAGGGGAATCTCTGGAAACACCATATATTTT
CASGRNRGISGNTIYF
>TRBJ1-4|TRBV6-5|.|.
TGTGCCAGCAGTTACTCGCAGGGCGAGACTGGAGAAAAACTGTTTTTT
CASSYSQGETGEKLFF
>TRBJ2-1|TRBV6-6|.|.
TGTGCCAGCAGCCGCTTGGACACCCCCTCCCGCGATGAGCAGTTCTTC
CASSRLDTPSRDEQFF
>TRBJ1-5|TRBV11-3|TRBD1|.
TGTGCCAGCAGCTCTAACCCTGACAGGGGGCTAGGTCAGCCCCAGCATTTT
CASSSNPDRGLGQPQHF
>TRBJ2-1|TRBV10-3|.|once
TGTGCCATCAGTGAGGGAGCGGTTTACAATGAGCAGTTCTTC
CAISEGAVYNEQFF
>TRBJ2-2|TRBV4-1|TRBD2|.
TGCGCCAGCAGTGGGGGACTAGCGGGAGGGGAGCTGTTTTTT
CASSGGLAGGELFF
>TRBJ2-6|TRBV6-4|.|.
TGTGCCAGCAGTGAGCAGACTGCCTCTGGGGCCAACGTCCTGACTTTC
CASSEQTASGANVLTF
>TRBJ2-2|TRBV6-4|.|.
TGTGCCAGCAGTGATACACCCGCGAACACCGGGGAGCTGTTTTTT
CASSDTPANTGELFF
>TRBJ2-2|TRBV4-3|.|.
TGCGCCAGCAGCCAAGATGGCGGGGCCCCCGGGGAGCTGTTTTTT
CASSQDGGAPGELFF
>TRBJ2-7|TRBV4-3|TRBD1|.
TGCGCCAGCAGCCATGCTCTCGGACAGGGGGTGTACGAGCAGTACTTC
CASSHALGQGVYEQYF
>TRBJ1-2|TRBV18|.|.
TGTGCCAGCTCACGTCTTAGTAGGGGGTTGGCCGACTATGGCTACACCTTC
CASSRLSRGLADYGYTF
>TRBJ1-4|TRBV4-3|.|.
TGCGCCAGCAGCCAAGTCTTGGGGTCGGGGGGGAGTGGTGAAAAACTGTTTTTT
CASSQVLGSGGSGEKLFF
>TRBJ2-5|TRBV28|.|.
TGTGCCAGCAGTTTAGTTCCAGGGAAACAAGAGACCCAGTACTTC
CASSLVPGKQETQYF
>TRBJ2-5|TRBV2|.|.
TGTGCCAGCAGAATCGAAGAGACCCAGTACTTC
CASRIEETQYF
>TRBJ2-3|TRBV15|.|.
TGTGCCACCAGCAGGGGTCCCGGGACTTTCACAGATACGCAGTATTTT
CATSRGPGTFTDTQYF
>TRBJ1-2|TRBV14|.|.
TGTGCCAGCAGCCAATTAGTAGGTCCGGACAAATCCGGATTATACACCTTC
CASSQLVGPDKSGLYTF
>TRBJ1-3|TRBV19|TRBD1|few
TGTGCCAGTAGTGCCCTCAGGGGGCATGGAAACACCATATATTTT
CASSALRGHGNTIYF
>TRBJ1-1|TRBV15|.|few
TGTGCCACCAGCAGCCCTACGGCTGAAGCTTTCTTT
CATSSPTAEAFF
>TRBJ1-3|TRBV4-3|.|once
TGCGCCAGCAGCCTTGGGGCAGGGGATGGAAACACCATATATTTT
CASSLGAGDGNTIYF
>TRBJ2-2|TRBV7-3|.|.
TGTGCCAGCAGCAGAGGTCCGGGGAACGCCGGGGAGCTGTTTTTT
CASSRGPGNAGELFF
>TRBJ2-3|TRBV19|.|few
TGTGCCAGTAGTCGCGACACAGATACGCAGTATTTT
CASSRDTDTQYF
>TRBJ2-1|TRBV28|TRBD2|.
TGTGCCAGCCGCGGGACTAGCGGGAGAACTGAGCAGTTCTTC
CASRGTSGRTEQFF
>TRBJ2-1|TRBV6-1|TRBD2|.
TGTGCCAGCAGTGCGCGGGGGTCCTCAAGCTCCTACAATGAGCAGTTCTTC
CASSARGSSSSYNEQFF
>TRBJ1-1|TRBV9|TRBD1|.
TGTGCCAGCAGCGAACCCGGGACAGTGAACACTGAAGCTTTCTTT
CASSEPGTVNTEAFF
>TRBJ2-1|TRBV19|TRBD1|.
TGTGCCAGTAGTGTGCGGGGACAGGGCTCCTACAATGAGCAGTTCTTC
CASSVRGQGSYNEQFF
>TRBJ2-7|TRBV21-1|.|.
TGTGCCAGCAGCAAAAAGTTTAACAGCTACGAGCAGTACTTC
CASSKKFNSYEQYF
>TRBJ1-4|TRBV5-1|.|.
TGCGCCAGCAGCGCCCCGGGGGGACCGGGGCTAACTAATGAAAAACTGTTTTTT
CASSAPGGPGLTNEKLFF
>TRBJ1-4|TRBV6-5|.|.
TGTGCCAGCAGTTACTCGAATGGGCCGGCTAATGAAAAACTGTTTTTT
CASSYSNGPANEKLFF
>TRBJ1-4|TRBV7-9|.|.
TGTGCCAGCAGCCCTCCGTTCGCAACTAATGAAAAACTGTTTTTT
CASSPPFATNEKLFF
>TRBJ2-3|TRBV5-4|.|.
TGTGCCAGCAGCCCCCCGTCCAGGGGATGGGGTTTAAGTACCGCGCAGTATTTT
CASSPPSRGWGLSTAQYF
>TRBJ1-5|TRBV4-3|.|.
TGCGCCAGCAGCCAAGAGTGGCAGGTCCCTAGCAATCAGCCCCAGCATTTT
CASSQEWQVPSNQPQHF
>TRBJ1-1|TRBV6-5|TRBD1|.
TGTGCCAGCAGTTCGGGACAGGGGCACATGAACACTGAAGCTTTCTTT
CASSSGQGHMNTEAFF
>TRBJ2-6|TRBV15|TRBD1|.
TGTGCCACCAGCCCCAGGGGGGGGACAGGGGCTGGGGCCAACGTCCTGACTTTC
CATSPRGGTGAGANVLTF
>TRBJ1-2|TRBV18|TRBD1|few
TGTGCCAGCTCACCCGGGACAGGGGAAAATGGCTACACCTTC
CASSPGTGENGYTF
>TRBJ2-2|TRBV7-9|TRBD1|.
TGTGCCAGCGTCCGGGACAGGGGTTCTAACGGGGAGCTGTTTTTT
CASVRDRGSNGELFF
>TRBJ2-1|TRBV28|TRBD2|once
TGTGCCAGCAGTTTCAGAGGACTAGCGGCCTACAATGAGCAGTTCTTC
CASSFRGLAAYNEQFF
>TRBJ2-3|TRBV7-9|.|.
TGTGCCAGCAGCTCCCCTAGCGAAGGCACAGATACGCAGTATTTT
CASSSPSEGTDTQYF
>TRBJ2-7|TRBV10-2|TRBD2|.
TGCGCCAGCAGTGGGCCTAGCGGGGGATACGAGCAGTACTTC
CASSGPSGGYEQYF
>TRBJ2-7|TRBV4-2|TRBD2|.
TGTGCCAGCAGCCAAGAGTGGCTAGCGGGAGACTACGAGCAGTACTTC
CASSQEWLAGDYEQYF
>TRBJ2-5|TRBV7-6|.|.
TGTGCCAGCAGCCCCATACTAGGCGGAGAGACCCAGTACTTC
CASSPILGGETQYF